This paragraph reports one T cell receptor beta chain. This clonotype occurred a few times. Its antigen remains unidentified. Base-call qualities are not available, and no considerably larger clone is one nucleotide away. The method was 5' RACE. Sequencing used an Illumina HiSeq 2500. The second PCR ran for about 6 to 12 cycles and used a J-beta primer mix along with a sample-barcoded 5' primer. Each TCR beta cDNA molecule received a unique molecular identifier from a template-switch 5' adaptor carrying 12 random nucleotides. Each sample yielded at least 3 million CDR3-containing paired-end reads. All of the RNA was converted into first-strand cDNA using the Mint cDNA synthesis kit, with a TRBC-specific oligonucleotide serving as the primer. All cDNA was treated with uracil-DNA glycosylase and then went through a first 18-cycle PCR with the universal primers M1SS and BC2_uni_R. The study's processing was this. Each sample was normalized by randomly selecting 1 million high-quality reads, each carrying a distinct molecular identifier. Instead of being binned into consensus sequences, reads with shared molecular identifiers were discarded. MiTCR, set to a Q25 quality threshold and the strictest error-elimination algorithm, was used for CDR3 identification, clonotype clustering and error correction. A nonparametric unseen species model using Euler transformation provided a lower-bound estimate of total TCR beta diversity. TCRdb took the public reads, trimmed them with fastp at Q25, ran MiXCR for clone calling and kept in-frame beta chains. For every CDR3 protein sequence, its rows merge into one entry that carries the most common genes and DNA. What appears here as the V and J calls and clone size reflects TCRdb's work, not the paper's. This sample gives hundreds of thousands of distinct CDR3 sequences in total; around 26% of them show up just once. The ten largest clones take up 17% of the sample.

Donors were 30 to 45 systemically healthy Caucasian individuals from Russia aged roughly 6 to 90 years. Each donor gave 8 to 10 milliliters of peripheral blood, collected into EDTA-treated Vacutainer tubes. PBMCs were isolated by Ficoll-Paque density-gradient centrifugation, with at least 7 million obtained per sample. Trizol reagent was used to extract total RNA from PBMCs, with at least 5 micrograms per sample. For every donor, flow cytometry on a PBMC aliquot measured the percentage of naive CD45RAhigh/CD27high T cells. The data belong to a study of blood T cells in healthy people across ages (dated by TCRdb to the mid-2010s). Background on the whole study: Template switching captured roughly one uniquely barcoded TCR beta cDNA molecule per two T cells in model experiments. Using deep sequencing normalized with unique cDNA molecular identifiers, the study measured how TCR beta repertoire diversity changes with age. Donors were grouped into four age groups: young (average about 15 years), middle-aged (39), aged (about 59) and long-lived (around 80). To avoid experimental bias, donors of different ages were distributed randomly across sequencing lanes. For two donors (one aged 18 to 29 and one aged 80 or older), the study analyzed two additional independent replicas of 1 million unique cDNA reads from the same blood draw.

On the study overall, not on this receptor specifically: Observed TCR beta diversity correlated strongly with the percentage of naive T cells measured by flow cytometry. The CMV infection status of donors was not known, potentially confounding age-related changes in expanded clonotypes. Estimates of total diversity based on one million sequenced T cells were considered lower bounds and underestimates. Compared with the aged group, the long-lived group had more naive CD4+ T cells, fewer expanded clones and increased TCR diversity, a pattern suggesting age selection. Observed TCR beta diversity per million T cells fell roughly linearly with age, and a significant reduction was already apparent by age around 40. Since profiling was done on bulk unsorted PBMCs, naive and antigen-experienced compartments could not be conclusively compared.

Germline trimming amounts to 4 bases on V and 4 bases on J, with 4 as the count of junction bases outside the gene matches. The germline V gene (reference sequence) provides CDR1 MNHEY and CDR2 SMNVEV. There are 14 amino acids in the CDR3, from cysteine to phenylalanine inclusive. The kept DNA is CDR3 alone, 42 bases in frame from the first base. The rearranged segments are TRBV27 and TRBJ1-1; 9 of the junction bases match TRBD1. Sequencing input: blood. The receptor's source is a woman aged 80 or over in good health. The nucleotides are TGTGCCAGCAGTTGGGACAGGGTATCCACTGAAGCTTTCTTT. Its translation is CASSWDRVSTEAFF.